The 30 T cell receptor beta chains below were found in one sample sequenced in a study of shared T cell receptors in the human thymus. The assay was immunoSEQ multiplex PCR, and TCRdb's table has in-frame clones only and misses some. Here the sample spans approximately 760,000 clones, 80% to 90% being singletons. These data also formed part of another study, on human thymus T cells.

Input material: thymocytes. Receptors originate from a girl less than two years old with a congenital heart defect.

This chain connects TRBV6-5 to TRBJ1-1; D might be TRBD1 (5 bases). The CDR3 runs 16 residues. Germline V CDR1 and CDR2: MNHEY, SVGAGI. V lost 4 bases and J 3 bases, leaving 18 bases between the germline ends. The CDR3 DNA sequence: TGTGCCAGCAGTTCCCCCGGGGGGGGTCGGGACACTGAAGCTTTCTTT. Protein: CASSSPGGGRDTEAFF.

This chain uses TRBV5-6 with TRBJ2-2, with a tentative D call TRBD2 (7 bases). Germline V gives CDR1 SGHDT, CDR2 YYEEEE. This CDR3 is built from 16 residues. Deletions cut 4 bases from V and 4 bases from J, with 17 bases between. The CDR3 is CASSSRAGAGTGELFF. DNA of the CDR3: TGTGCCAGCAGCAGCCGGGCGGGGGCGGGCACCGGGGAGCTGTTTTTT.

The chain carries TRBV4-3 and TRBJ2-7; TRBD2 matches 7 bases. CDR1 and CDR2 from the germline V gene are LGHNA and YSLEER. With 4 bases clipped from V and 3 bases from J, the junction kept 3 bases outside the gene matches. This CDR3 is 13 amino acids long. The CDR3 sequence is CASSPAGDYEQYF. The CDR3 nucleotides are TGCGCCAGCAGCCCTGCGGGGGACTACGAGCAGTACTTC.

The chain combines TRBV11-2 with TRBJ1-1; D is possibly TRBD1 (5 bases). Germline V CDR1 and CDR2: SGHAT, FQNNGV. This CDR3 contains 14 residues. V lost 2 bases to trimming and J lost 3 bases, with 10 bases between them. Here the CDR3 reads CASSLRRRDTEAFF. CDR3 coding DNA: TGTGCCAGCAGCTTAAGGCGCAGGGACACTGAAGCTTTCTTT.

The chain combines TRBV5-6 with TRBJ2-3, with a tentative D call TRBD2 (5 bases). Germline V gene lookup returns CDR1 SGHDT and CDR2 YYEEEE. V was cut by 0 bases and J by 2 bases, with 16 bases left in between. This CDR3 region has 17 residues. In DNA form, the CDR3 reads TGTGCCAGCAGCTTGGTATGGACTGAACAGACCACAGATACGCAGTATTTT. Translated, it gives CASSLVWTEQTTDTQYF.

This sequence joins TRBV5-4 and TRBJ2-7; tentative D call: TRBD2 (5 bases). The germline V gene has CDR1 SGHNT and CDR2 YYREEE (reference sequence). The CDR3 spans 14 residues. The V end lost 4 bases, the J end lost 3 bases, and 14 bases lay between the germline ends. The CDR3 coding sequence is TGTGCCAGCAGCCATTCCTGGGAGAACTACGAGCAGTACTTC. This encodes CASSHSWENYEQYF.

The CDR3 loop reads CASSARLGGTQYF. DNA for the CDR3: TGTGCCAGCAGTGCCCGATTGGGGGGGACCCAGTACTTC. The rearrangement links TRBV6-4 to TRBJ2-5; a weak D match, TRBD2 (6 bases). From germline, CDR1 is MRHNA and CDR2 SNTAGT. The V and J ends lost 4 bases and 7 bases respectively, with 13 bases between them. This CDR3 has 13 amino acids.

The V call is TRBV4-3, the J call TRBJ2-1; 16 bases line up with TRBD2. Germline assignment: CDR1 LGHNA and CDR2 YSLEER. This CDR3 region has 20 residues. With 0 bases clipped from V and 4 bases from J, the junction kept 9 bases outside the gene matches. This chain's CDR3 is CASSQEFGTSGGDKYNEQFF. The DNA for the CDR3 is TGCGCCAGCAGCCAAGAATTTGGGACTAGCGGGGGGGATAAGTACAATGAGCAGTTCTTC.

This chain links TRBV28 with TRBJ2-5, with TRBD2 identical over 7 bases. The germline V gene has CDR1 MDHEN and CDR2 SYDVKM. The junction had 7 bases not matched to a gene; V was cut back by 2 bases and J by 4 bases. CDR3 length: 15 residues. CDR3 loop: CASSLGGGWGETQYF. CDR3 nucleotide sequence: TGTGCCAGCAGTTTAGGGGGGGGTTGGGGAGAGACCCAGTACTTC.

V usage is TRBV6-1 and J usage is TRBJ2-5; TRBD1 agrees at 8 bases. V lost 10 bases, J lost 0 bases, and 4 bases stayed unmatched. The CDR3 is 13 residues long. CDR1 is MNHNS and CDR2 is SASEGT in the germline V gene. The CDR3 bases are TGTGCCATTAGGACAGGGAACCAAGAGACCCAGTACTTC. This encodes CAIRTGNQETQYF.

This clone was seen a single time. V usage is TRBV14 and J usage is TRBJ2-7; 8 positions match TRBD1. The CDR3 runs 16 residues. Germline V lookup: CDR1 SGHDN, CDR2 FVKESK. J lost 0 bases, V lost 5 bases, and 9 bases had no gene match. The CDR3 region is CASSAQQGEPSYEQYF. CDR3 nucleotide sequence: TGTGCCAGCAGCGCCCAACAGGGGGAACCCTCCTACGAGCAGTACTTC.

The V and J genes are TRBV11-3 and TRBJ2-2; 8 positions match TRBD2. Germline loops: CDR1 SGHNT, CDR2 YENEEA. The CDR3 runs 16 residues. V was clipped by 4 bases and J by 3 bases; unmatched bases: 7. The CDR3 DNA reads as TGTGCCAGCAGCTCTGATTCCGGGGGGGACACCGGGGAGCTGTTTTTT. Amino acids: CASSSDSGGDTGELFF.

This clone was counted a single time. The CDR3 region is CASSEAQKGENYYNEQFF. CDR3 DNA sequence: TGCGCCAGCAGTGAGGCACAGAAGGGGGAAAATTACTACAATGAGCAGTTCTTC. The chain employs TRBV10-2 and TRBJ2-1, with TRBD1 as a possible D gene (6 bases). This CDR3 is built from 18 residues. With 2 bases removed from V and 3 bases from J, the gap between germline ends came to 20 bases. The germline gives CDR1 WSHSY, CDR2 SAAADI.

The chain joins TRBV25-1 to TRBJ1-4; no definite D call. From germline, CDR1 is MGHDK and CDR2 SYGVNS. The CDR3 runs to 14 residues. Trimming cost V 3 bases and J 7 bases, with 12 bases left between them. CDR3 region: CASSDGSVGEKLFF. The CDR3 nucleotides are TGTGCCAGCAGTGACGGGTCCGTGGGTGAAAAACTGTTTTTT.

As DNA, the CDR3 is TGTGCCAGCAGTGAAAGGCGGCCCAACACTGAAGCTTTCTTT. The encoded protein is CASSERRPNTEAFF. This chain uses TRBV2 with TRBJ1-1; D unresolved. The CDR3 has 14 amino acids. The V gene's germline CDR1 is SNHLY and CDR2 FYNNEI. The V end was cut by 2 bases, the J end by 2 bases, with 9 bases between.

This clone was counted only a few times. The rearrangement joins TRBV13 to TRBJ2-7; 8 bases are shared with TRBD1. The trim removed 5 bases at V and 3 bases at J, leaving 9 bases unmatched. Germline V gene sequence: CDR1 PRHDT, CDR2 FYEKMQ (reference sequence). The CDR3 spans 15 residues. CDR3 residues: CASSLSPTGGYEQYF. The CDR3 DNA follows: TGTGCCAGCAGCCTTTCACCCACAGGGGGCTACGAGCAGTACTTC.

The chain uses TRBV2 and TRBJ1-4, with D unresolved. The V end was cut by 2 bases, the J end by 3 bases, with 13 bases between. Per the germline V gene, CDR1 is SNHLY and CDR2 is FYNNEI. The CDR3 covers 16 residues. Here the CDR3 reads CASSETYRVPNEKLFF. The CDR3 coding sequence is TGTGCCAGCAGTGAAACATACCGGGTCCCTAATGAAAAACTGTTTTTT. The whole variable domain, remainder taken from reference TRBV2 and TRBJ1-4, is EPEVTQTPSHQVTQMGQEVILRCVPISNHLYFYWYRQILGQKVEFLVSFYNNEISEKSEIFDDQFSVERPDGSNFTLKIRSTKLEDSAMYFCASSETYRVPNEKLFFGSGTQLSVL.

The chain couples TRBV6-1 to TRBJ1-2; TRBD1 is a possible D gene (5 bases). Germline-derived CDR1 and CDR2 are MNHNS and SASEGT. This CDR3 spans 15 amino acids. V lost 6 bases and J 2 bases, leaving 16 bases between the germline ends. CDR3 sequence reads: CASSERWGRNYGYTF. CDR3 DNA sequence: TGTGCCAGCAGCGAACGGTGGGGCCGGAACTATGGCTACACCTTC.

Here the CDR3 reads CSVVDPPDRGNTGELFF. CDR3 sequence (DNA): TGCAGCGTTGTGGACCCTCCCGATAGGGGTAACACCGGGGAGCTGTTTTTT. V and J are TRBV29-1 and TRBJ2-2; D is possibly TRBD1 (5 bases). V was pared by 4 bases and J by 2 bases, with 20 bases between. This CDR3 is built from 17 residues. In germline, CDR1 is SQVTM, CDR2 ANQGSEA.

The chain couples TRBV11-2 to TRBJ2-2, with 10 bases fitting TRBD1. Trimming at V came to 6 bases and at J to 6 bases, leaving 10 bases not matched to a gene. Germline CDR1 and CDR2: SGHAT and FQNNGV. The CDR3 runs to 16 residues. The DNA for the CDR3 is TGTGCCAGCAGAACAATGGACAGGGGGGTTCCCGGGGAGCTGTTTTTT. It encodes CASRTMDRGVPGELFF.

The chain employs TRBV7-2 and TRBJ2-7, with D hard to call. V was trimmed by 5 bases and J by 3 bases, leaving 20 bases between them. CDR1 is SGHTA, CDR2 FQGNSA, per germline. This CDR3 spans 16 amino acids. The CDR3 region is CASSPPGKVMDYEQYF. DNA for the CDR3: TGTGCCAGCAGCCCCCCAGGAAAAGTTATGGACTACGAGCAGTACTTC.

V and J are TRBV10-3 and TRBJ1-4, with D perhaps TRBD1 (6 bases). V was cut by 10 bases and J by 0 bases, with 15 bases left in between. In germline, CDR1 is ENHRY, CDR2 SYGVKD. The CDR3 length is 15 residues. This chain's CDR3 is CASAATGSTNEKLFF. CDR3 DNA: TGTGCCAGCGCTGCAACAGGGTCAACTAATGAAAAACTGTTTTTT.

This sequence joins TRBV29-1 and TRBJ2-3, with TRBD1 matching over 9 bases. Germline CDR1 reads SQVTM; CDR2 reads ANQGSEA. V lost 7 bases to trimming and J lost 6 bases; unmatched junction nucleotides: 17. The length of the CDR3 is 16 residues. The CDR3 region is CSARTGEGAREDTQYF. In nucleotides, the CDR3 is TGCAGCGCACGGACAGGGGAGGGGGCAAGGGAGGATACGCAGTATTTT.

The CDR3 loop reads CASSWTGGNEQFF. The DNA of the CDR3 is TGTGCCAGCAGCTGGACAGGGGGCAATGAGCAGTTCTTC. The chain is built from TRBV7-3 and TRBJ2-1; 10 bases align to TRBD1. Per the germline V gene, CDR1 is SGHTA and CDR2 is FQGTGA. The CDR3 has 13 residues. The trim removed 4 bases at V and 6 bases at J, leaving 0 bases unmatched.

V and J are TRBV2 and TRBJ1-2, with D unresolved. The V end lost 6 bases, the J end lost 3 bases, and 11 bases lay between the germline ends. This CDR3 has 13 amino acids. Germline values: CDR1 SNHLY, CDR2 FYNNEI. The CDR3: CASSQRRDYGYTF. CDR3 DNA sequence: TGTGCCAGCAGCCAGCGGCGGGACTATGGCTACACCTTC.

The chain has TRBV7-9 and TRBJ1-2; no firm D call. CDR1 is SEHNR and CDR2 is FQNEAQ in the germline V gene (reference sequence). The CDR3 covers 15 residues. Trimming shortened V by 1 base and J by 3 bases, and 12 bases separated the two germline ends. CDR3 region: CASSLVGRADYGYTF. CDR3 DNA: TGTGCCAGCAGCTTAGTGGGCAGAGCGGACTATGGCTACACCTTC. The full variable domain, in which reference TRBV7-9 and TRBJ1-2 provide the parts outside the CDR3, is DTGVSQNPRHKITKRGQNVTFRCDPISEHNRLYWYRQTLGQGPEFLTYFQNEAQLEKSRLLSDRFSAERPKGSFSTLEIQRTEQGDSAMYLCASSLVGRADYGYTFGSGTRLTVV.

This clone has just a few counts. The V gene is TRBV19, the J gene TRBJ1-1; 8 nucleotides align to TRBD1. In germline, CDR1 is LNHDA, CDR2 SQIVND (reference sequence). The CDR3 covers 17 residues. V trimming: 4 bases; J trimming: 1 base; junction bases outside the gene matches: 11. In nucleotides, the CDR3 is TGTGCCAGTAGTACGGACAGGGAGGAGTCGGGGAACACTGAAGCTTTCTTT. Protein product: CASSTDREESGNTEAFF. Complete variable domain (other parts from reference TRBV19 and TRBJ1-1): DGGITQSPKYLFRKEGQNVTLSCEQNLNHDAMYWYRQDPGQGLRLIYYSQIVNDFQKGDIAEGYSVSREKKESFPLTVTSAQKNPTAFYLCASSTDREESGNTEAFFGQGTRLTVV.

The V gene is TRBV6-5, the J gene TRBJ2-7, with TRBD1 identical over 8 bases. The germline V gene encodes CDR1 MNHEY and CDR2 SVGAGI. This CDR3 comprises 16 residues. V shed 0 bases and J 3 bases; nucleotides not matched to a gene: 7. The CDR3 nucleotides are TGTGCCAGCAGTTACTCGAGTTGGGACAGGTTCTACGAGCAGTACTTC. It encodes CASSYSSWDRFYEQYF.

The chain is built from TRBV10-3 and TRBJ1-6; 9 bases map to TRBD1. J gave up 10 bases and V 0 bases, and 7 bases lay outside the gene matches. Germline CDR1 is ENHRY and CDR2 is SYGVKD. The CDR3 sequence is 16 residues long. The CDR3 DNA follows: TGTGCCATCAGTGAGTCGGGGGACAGGGAATGGTCACCCCTCCACTTT. It specifies CAISESGDREWSPLHF.

The CDR3 protein is CASSQVPRETQYF. In DNA, the CDR3 is TGTGCCAGCAGCCAAGTTCCGCGGGAGACCCAGTACTTC. V usage is TRBV4-2 and J usage is TRBJ2-5; D remains unclear. Trimming cost V 1 base and J 5 bases, with 8 bases left between them. The CDR3 loop spans 13 amino acids. The germline CDR1 and CDR2 sequences are LGHNA and YNFKEQ.